This T cell receptor (beta chain) comes out of a study of blood T cell repertoires in COVID-19 (dated by TCRdb to the early 2020s). Regarding the study in general: Collaborator samples came from the United States, Italy and Spain and covered acute and convalescent phases of COVID-19. Subjects who had been exposed to COVID-19, were actively infected with it, or had recovered from it provided the deeply sampled blood TCRbeta repertoires that made up the dataset. The repertoires were made available in a free public database intended to serve as a resource for research on the immune response to SARS-CoV-2. Sample metadata almost always included a de-identified subject ID, COVID-19 status, age in years and sex. The prospective study material was composed of cDNA or gDNA derived from T cells, B-cell-depleted T cells, or PBMCs. Samples came from the ongoing ImmuneRACE study (first 160 participants) plus 1,254 subjects from 6 global collaborators. Where available, HLA class I and class II types were taken from metadata supplied by the sample provider and were not determined by assay-based typing. Points the paper makes about the study in general: How much clinical and demographic metadata was included differed by source and by participant, and the metadata was provided uncurated.

The germline V gene provides CDR1 ENHRY and CDR2 SYGVKD. V is shortened by 5 bases, J by 6 bases, and the region joining them spans 14 bases. Counted from cysteine to phenylalanine, this CDR3 has 14 amino acids. Only CDR3 DNA is held: 42 bases, read in frame from base 1. Each collaborating institution followed its own protocols to collect whole blood in K2EDTA tubes. Collaborator samples were shipped for TCRbeta analysis as frozen whole blood, isolated PBMCs, or DNA extracted from either sample type. Notes on this clone: The clone's antigen remains unknown. Qualities for individual bases were not recorded, and no much larger clone is one base off.

The immunoSEQ Assay, a bias-controlled multiplex PCR, was used to amplify TCRbeta CDR3 regions from genomic DNA. Per the original workflow: Nucleated cell counts per sample were estimated from amplification of reference gene primers within the assay. To quantify the absolute abundance of each unique TCRbeta CDR3 rearrangement, sequence reads were collapsed and filtered. For each sample, productive Simpson clonality was calculated as the square root of Simpson's diversity index across productive rearrangements. Sourced from immuneACCESS, this table was stored by TCRdb with only in-frame sequences that have V and J called. A share of the clones is absent; for the studies checked, an unresolved V gene accounts for under half, and the remainder has no known explanation. V and J calls and clone size are as listed in that table; D and trimming were resolved from the DNA. Here the sample has 150,000 to 160,000 clones; approximately 91% occur a single time. Of the sample, about 2.4% is held by the ten largest clones.

The TCR was taken from an older woman with acute or convalescent COVID-19. Rearrangement joined TRBV10-3 to TRBJ1-3, with the D gene not clear enough to name. The sample was peripheral blood. The bases are TGTGCCATCAGTCCGTCCGGTTCCCAAAACACCATATATTTT. This sequence encodes CAISPSGSQNTIYF.